A single sample gave rise to the 30 T cell receptor beta chains below, sequenced in a study of shared clonotypes between healthy human individuals. CD8 cells classed as naive were CD45RO-negative and positively selected for CCR7, excluding terminally differentiated effector memory CD45RA+ cells. Measured with immunoSEQ multiplex PCR; TCRdb has only the in-frame clones, and not every one. This table has approximately 840,000 clones, around 96% appearing once. Specimen: naive CD8+ T cells sorted from blood. The receptors come from a man under 40 in good health.

The chain carries TRBV10-3 and TRBJ2-1; 16 bases fit TRBD2. The CDR3 has 19 amino acids. The ends lost 3 bases at V and 0 bases at J; junction bases unmatched: 5. Germline V gene data show CDR1 as ENHRY and CDR2 as SYGVKD. In DNA form, the CDR3 reads TGTGCCATCAGTGATCCGGGACTAGCGGGGGGGAGCTCCTACAATGAGCAGTTCTTC. Amino acids: CAISDPGLAGGSSYNEQFF.

The chain links TRBV10-3 to TRBJ2-1, with 8 positions matching TRBD1. Trimming removed 4 bases from V and 6 bases from J; junction bases left unmatched: 5. Germline values: CDR1 ENHRY, CDR2 SYGVKD. CDR3 length: 14 amino acids. The CDR3 protein is CAISVGQAPNEQFF. The CDR3, as DNA: TGTGCCATCAGTGTGGGACAGGCGCCCAATGAGCAGTTCTTC.

This chain links TRBV28 with TRBJ2-7, with 8 bases that match TRBD2. Per the germline V gene, CDR1 is MDHEN and CDR2 is SYDVKM. CDR3 length: 15 residues. Losses at the gene ends were 6 bases for V and 2 bases for J; bases not matched to a gene: 9. The CDR3 region has the DNA TGTGCCAGCAGCTTGATTAGCGGGGCAACCTACGAGCAGTACTTC. Its translation is CASSLISGATYEQYF. Variable domain in full (rest from reference TRBV28 and TRBJ2-7): DVKVTQSSRYLVKRTGEKVFLECVQDMDHENMFWYRQDPGLGLRLIYFSYDVKMKEKGDIPEGYSVSREKKERFSLILESASTNQTSMYLCASSLISGATYEQYFGPGTRLTVT.

The genes are TRBV29-1 and TRBJ2-7; the D gene could be TRBD1 or TRBD2 (5 bases each). This CDR3 spans 13 amino acids. The V end was cut by 3 bases, the J end by 2 bases, with 11 bases between. The germline CDR1 and CDR2 sequences are SQVTM and ANQGSEA. Written as DNA, the CDR3 is TGCAGCGTTGAGGTTCAGGGACCCTACGAGCAGTACTTC. Translating gives CSVEVQGPYEQYF.

This CDR3 reads CASHSGNTIYF. The CDR3 DNA reads TGTGCCAGCCACTCTGGAAACACCATATATTTT. The V gene is TRBV7-9, the J gene TRBJ1-3; no clear D. Trimming cost V 8 bases and J 0 bases, with 2 bases left between them. The CDR3 has 11 amino acids. From germline, CDR1 is SEHNR and CDR2 FQNEAQ (reference sequence).

The V and J genes are TRBV4-1 and TRBJ1-2, with D tentatively TRBD1 (5 bases). The germline V gene encodes CDR1 MGHRA and CDR2 YSYEKL. The length of the CDR3 is 13 residues. V shed 3 bases and J shed 4 bases, with 9 bases lying between them. CDR3 sequence reads: CASSQTGRYGYTF. The DNA for the CDR3 is TGCGCCAGCAGCCAGACGGGACGCTATGGCTACACCTTC.

The chain has TRBV29-1 and TRBJ2-1; D is undetermined. This CDR3 contains 14 residues. Germline CDR1 and CDR2: SQVTM and ANQGSEA. V lost 6 bases to trimming and J lost 3 bases, with 15 bases between them. The CDR3 nucleotides read TGCAGCGTCGCCCTTGTCGGCGGCTACAATGAGCAGTTCTTC. Translated: CSVALVGGYNEQFF.

This chain links TRBV6-6 with TRBJ2-7; D is undetermined. Germline V CDR1 and CDR2: MNHNY, SVGAGI (reference sequence). V lost 8 bases and J lost 0, with 8 bases in between. This CDR3 has 12 residues. The CDR3 sequence is CASEGPSYEQYF. The CDR3 coding sequence is TGTGCCAGCGAAGGACCCTCCTACGAGCAGTACTTC.

The chain combines TRBV18 with TRBJ1-1, with 9 bases aligning to TRBD1. V lost 5 bases, J lost 7 bases, and 5 bases stayed unmatched. The germline CDR1 and CDR2 sequences are KGHSH and LQKENI. The CDR3 length is 13 residues. Here the CDR3 reads CASSATGGNEAFF. The CDR3 DNA reads TGTGCCAGCTCAGCTACAGGGGGCAATGAAGCTTTCTTT.

V and J are TRBV9 and TRBJ2-1, with TRBD2 matching over 9 bases. The CDR3 contains 16 residues. Germline V gene data show CDR1 as SGDLS and CDR2 as YYNGEE. V gave up 2 bases and J gave up 6 bases; unmatched junction bases: 9. The CDR3 sequence is CASSVTLAGAFNEQFF. CDR3 bases: TGTGCCAGCAGCGTTACTTTAGCGGGAGCCTTCAATGAGCAGTTCTTC.

The V gene is TRBV6-5, the J gene TRBJ1-5; D is unclear. The V end lost 5 bases, the J end lost 2 bases, and 4 bases lay between the germline ends. Looked up from germline, CDR1 is MNHEY and CDR2 is SVGAGI. The CDR3 consists of 12 residues. CDR3 amino acids: CASSHGNQPQHF. In nucleotides, the CDR3 is TGTGCCAGCAGTCACGGCAATCAGCCCCAGCATTTT.

This sequence joins TRBV2 and TRBJ1-1; weak D call: TRBD1 (5 bases). The CDR3 runs to 13 residues. V shed 8 bases and J shed 5 bases, with 15 bases lying between them. Germline CDR1 is SNHLY and CDR2 is FYNNEI. In nucleotides, the CDR3 is TGTGCCAGCGGGGGGGGTAGAAGGACTGAAGCTTTCTTT. It yields the protein CASGGGRRTEAFF.

The V call is TRBV15, the J call TRBJ1-4; D not certain. This CDR3 has 15 amino acids. V lost 5 bases, J lost 5 bases, and 15 bases lay in between. Germline V gene lookup returns CDR1 LNHNV and CDR2 YYDKDF (reference sequence). CDR3 in DNA: TGTGCCACCAGCGAGCGAAGGGATGCAAATGAAAAACTGTTTTTT. Protein: CATSERRDANEKLFF.

The rearrangement uses TRBV10-3 and TRBJ2-1; TRBD2 agrees at 7 bases. Germline CDR1 ENHRY, CDR2 SYGVKD. Unmatched junction bases numbered 10, after V lost 3 bases and J lost 2 bases. The CDR3 contains 17 residues. The CDR3 protein is CAISDLGLAATYNEQFF. CDR3 in DNA: TGTGCCATCAGTGATTTGGGTCTAGCGGCAACCTACAATGAGCAGTTCTTC.

The chain carries TRBV9 and TRBJ2-1; D is undetermined. V shed 2 bases and J shed 9 bases, with 9 bases lying between them. The CDR3 is 12 residues long. Germline loops: CDR1 SGDLS, CDR2 YYNGEE. In nucleotides, the CDR3 is TGTGCCAGCAGCGTTCGAGTCGGTGAGCAGTTCTTC. Its translation is CASSVRVGEQFF.

Concerning this clone: Additional DNA sequences in this sample encode the identical CDR3. The chain joins TRBV7-9 to TRBJ2-7; D perhaps matches TRBD1 (5 bases). With 4 bases removed from V and 1 base from J, the gap between germline ends came to 11 bases. The germline V gene has CDR1 SEHNR and CDR2 FQNEAQ (reference sequence). This CDR3 spans 14 amino acids. The CDR3: CASSSSRESYEQYF. CDR3 coding DNA: TGTGCCAGCAGCTCCAGCAGGGAATCCTACGAGCAGTACTTC.

This chain links TRBV19 with TRBJ1-5; TRBD1 might be the D (5 bases). V dropped 5 bases and J dropped 2 bases, with 7 bases sitting between them. This CDR3 has 13 residues. Germline values: CDR1 LNHDA, CDR2 SQIVND (reference sequence). The chain's CDR3 is CASSFRGNQPQHF. The CDR3 DNA reads TGTGCCAGTAGTTTCAGGGGCAATCAGCCCCAGCATTTT.

The chain employs TRBV6-5 and TRBJ2-1; TRBD2 aligns across 7 bases. There are 16 residues in the CDR3. Per the germline V gene, CDR1 is MNHEY and CDR2 is SVGAGI. Trimming took 0 bases from V and 3 from J; bases not matched to a gene: 5. CDR3 in amino acids: CASSYSAGVIYNEQFF. CDR3 bases: TGTGCCAGCAGTTACTCCGCGGGAGTAATCTACAATGAGCAGTTCTTC.

The chain couples TRBV28 to TRBJ1-2; D remains ambiguous. The CDR3 length is 15 residues. Trimming shortened V by 5 bases and J by 6 bases, and 19 bases separated the two germline ends. CDR1 is MDHEN, CDR2 SYDVKM, per germline. CDR3 bases: TGTGCCAGCAGTGACGATCGGGGAAGACTGAATGGCTACACCTTC. It codes for CASSDDRGRLNGYTF.

This clone was seen only once. The chain couples TRBV5-1 to TRBJ1-1, with D tentatively TRBD1 (5 bases). The CDR3 spans 14 residues. Germline V gene data show CDR1 as SGHRS and CDR2 as YFSETQ. The V gene lost 2 bases and the J gene lost 1 base, with 9 bases spanning the gap. The CDR3 spells CASSFRGENTEAFF. For the CDR3, the DNA is TGCGCCAGCAGCTTCCGAGGGGAGAACACTGAAGCTTTCTTT.

The V call is TRBV5-5, the J call TRBJ2-7; no definite D call. Trimming removed 1 base at V and 6 bases at J, with 5 bases between. This CDR3 contains 11 residues. CDR1 and CDR2 (germline): SGHKS, YYEKEE (reference sequence). The CDR3 region is CASSLQIEQYF. The CDR3 bases are TGTGCCAGCAGCTTGCAAATCGAGCAGTACTTC.

To note about this clone: Other DNA sequences of this sample code for an identical CDR3. The gene calls are TRBV27 and TRBJ2-1, with 7 bases aligning to TRBD1. The V segment lost 8 bases and the J segment 4 bases; nucleotides outside the gene matches: 2. This CDR3 is built from 12 residues. Germline V CDR1 and CDR2: MNHEY, SMNVEV (reference sequence). The CDR3 DNA sequence: TGTGCCAGCCGGGACAGATACAATGAGCAGTTCTTC. Protein sequence: CASRDRYNEQFF.

This clone was detected once. Distinct nucleotide sequences in the sample also encode this CDR3. V usage is TRBV25-1 and J usage is TRBJ2-7, with D maybe TRBD1 (6 bases). Trimming left V 5 bases short and J 4 bases short, with 9 bases between. The CDR3 covers 12 residues. Germline V gives CDR1 MGHDK, CDR2 SYGVNS. As DNA, the CDR3 is TGTGCCAGCAGTCCAGGGGAATACGAGCAGTACTTC. Translation gives CASSPGEYEQYF.

The genes are TRBV27 and TRBJ2-5; the D gene is possibly TRBD2 (5 bases). The CDR3 contains 16 residues. Germline CDR1 is MNHEY and CDR2 is SMNVEV (reference sequence). Trimming removed 6 bases from V and 2 bases from J, with 19 bases in between. The CDR3 DNA sequence: TGTGCCAGCAGCAAATTCCACCGCGGGCAACAAGAGACCCAGTACTTC. Translation: CASSKFHRGQQETQYF.

The chain recombines TRBV6-5 with TRBJ2-7; TRBD1 or TRBD2 may be the D gene (5 bases each). CDR1 is MNHEY and CDR2 is SVGAGI in the germline V gene. The CDR3 is made up of 13 amino acids. V lost 10 bases and J lost 9, with 22 bases in between. CDR3 region: CATGPGPKVWQYF. Here the CDR3 DNA reads TGTGCCACCGGACCGGGGCCCAAAGTGTGGCAGTACTTC.

This chain connects TRBV4-1 to TRBJ1-1, with D possibly matching TRBD1 (5 bases). Germline-derived CDR1 and CDR2 are MGHRA and YSYEKL. The CDR3 is made up of 14 amino acids. The V end lost 1 base, the J end lost 4 bases, and 10 bases lay between the germline ends. The CDR3 protein is CASSQGPGSTEAFF. The CDR3 region has the DNA TGCGCCAGCAGCCAAGGCCCAGGGAGCACTGAAGCTTTCTTT.

The CDR3 here is CANFRAVGNGANVLTF. The CDR3 coding sequence is TGCGCCAACTTCAGAGCGGTGGGGAATGGGGCCAACGTCCTGACTTTC. The gene calls are TRBV10-1 and TRBJ2-6; TRBD2 might be the D (5 bases). This CDR3 contains 16 residues. Germline V gives CDR1 WNHNN, CDR2 SYGVQD (reference sequence). The V and J ends lost 10 bases and 3 bases respectively, with 19 bases between them.

The rearrangement links TRBV30 to TRBJ2-6; no clear D. Trimming stripped 5 bases from V and 1 base from J, with 9 bases between. The CDR3 has 14 amino acids. Per the germline V gene, CDR1 is GTSNPN and CDR2 is SVGIG (reference sequence). As DNA, the CDR3 is TGTGCCTGGGAAGAAACTTCTGGGGCCAACGTCCTGACTTTC. As protein: CAWEETSGANVLTF.

For the CDR3, the DNA is TGTGCCAGCAGCCAGGGATCGATCACCTACGAGCAGTACTTC. The encoded protein is CASSQGSITYEQYF. V usage is TRBV16 and J usage is TRBJ2-7; no definite D call. CDR3 size: 14 residues. Trimming removed 3 bases at V and 2 bases at J, with 11 bases between. The V gene's germline CDR1 is KGHSY and CDR2 FQNENV.

The chain uses TRBV7-9 and TRBJ2-1; possible D gene TRBD2, 6 bases. CDR3 length equals 14 residues. Germline values: CDR1 SEHNR, CDR2 FQNEAQ (reference sequence). Trimming cost V 1 base and J 5 bases, with 9 bases left between them. CDR3 loop: CASSLGLGDNEQFF. CDR3 coding DNA: TGTGCCAGCAGCTTAGGACTAGGGGACAATGAGCAGTTCTTC.